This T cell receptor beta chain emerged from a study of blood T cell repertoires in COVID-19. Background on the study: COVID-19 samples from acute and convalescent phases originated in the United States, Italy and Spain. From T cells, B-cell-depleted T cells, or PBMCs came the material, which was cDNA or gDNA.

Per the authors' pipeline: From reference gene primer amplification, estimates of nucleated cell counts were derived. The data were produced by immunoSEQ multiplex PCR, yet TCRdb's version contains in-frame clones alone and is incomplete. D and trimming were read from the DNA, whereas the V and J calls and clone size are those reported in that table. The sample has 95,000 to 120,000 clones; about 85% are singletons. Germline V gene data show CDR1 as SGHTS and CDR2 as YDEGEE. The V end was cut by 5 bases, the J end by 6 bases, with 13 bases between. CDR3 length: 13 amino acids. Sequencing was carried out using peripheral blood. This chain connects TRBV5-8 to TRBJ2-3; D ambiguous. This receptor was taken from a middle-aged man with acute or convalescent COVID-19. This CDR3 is CASSTAGWDTQYF. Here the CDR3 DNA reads TGTGCCAGCAGTACAGCTGGGTGGGATACGCAGTATTTT.